Described below is a single TCR beta chain sequence and its context. The sample belongs to a study of blood T cell repertoires in COVID-19. Study summary: Donors in the United States, Italy and Spain gave samples during acute or convalescent COVID-19.

The ends lost 4 bases at V and 8 bases at J; junction bases unmatched: 13. The CDR3 covers 15 residues. The germline V gene encodes CDR1 SGHTA and CDR2 FQGNSA. Authors' analysis steps: Reference gene primers were amplified, and this amplification served to estimate nucleated cell counts. Assay used: immunoSEQ multiplex PCR; TCRdb lists only in-frame clones, some missing. V, J and clone size are taken as reported in that table, and D and trimming were inferred from the DNA itself. The repertoire holds around 24,000 clones, with over 70% as singletons. This receptor was identified in a man older than 75 with active or convalescent COVID-19. V gene TRBV7-2 combines with J gene TRBJ1-2; 7 bases line up with TRBD1. The sequenced sample consisted of peripheral blood. CDR3 DNA sequence: TGTGCCAGCAGCTCGGACAGGCATACCCAACGAGGCTACACCTTC. This gives the protein CASSSDRHTQRGYTF.